Below are 4 T cell receptor beta chains sequenced from a single sample in a study of shared clonotypes between healthy human individuals. Produced via immunoSEQ multiplex PCR; TCRdb's table is partial and in-frame only. This repertoire shows about 500,000 clones, 77% found once; its top ten account for more than 10%. Input material: PBMCs. These receptors came from a middle-aged woman in good health. Some clones in this sample may be carry-over from other donors' samples.

This clone was picked up one time. This may be a read error, as it is one base from a much larger clone. The chain is built from TRBV15 and TRBJ2-7; D possibly matches TRBD1 or TRBD2 (5 bases each). This CDR3 is built from 17 residues. The germline gives CDR1 LNHNV, CDR2 YYDKDF (reference sequence). The CDR3 nucleotides are TGTGCCACCAGCCCAGTCGAGGGACGGCCAAGCTCCTACGAGCAGTGCTTC. This sequence encodes CATSPVEGRPSSYEQCF.

As DNA, the CDR3 is TGTGCCAGCAGGGGATTTACAGGCTCCTACGAGCAGTACTTC. This sequence encodes CASRGFTGSYEQYF. The chain links TRBV28 to TRBJ2-5, with D possibly TRBD1 on 5 matching bases. The tail of the sequence fits TRBJ2-7 better, so the J call may be wrong. Germline CDR1 MDHEN, CDR2 SYDVKM. CDR3 length: 14 residues.

The V call is TRBV5-1, the J call TRBJ2-7; unclear D gene. Between the trimmed V and J ends, which lost 3 bases and 3 bases, there was a span of 16 bases. The CDR3 totals 15 residues. Germline CDR1 and CDR2: SGHRS and YFSETQ. CDR3 in amino acids: CASSSDALESYEQYF. The CDR3 region has the DNA TGCGCCAGCAGCTCGGACGCGCTTGAGAGCTACGAGCAGTACTTC.

V and J are TRBV5-1 and TRBJ2-7; D unclear. V lost 4 bases and J lost 1, with 12 bases in between. The CDR3 has 14 amino acids. The germline gives CDR1 SGHRS, CDR2 YFSETQ. CDR3 nucleotides: TGCGCCAGCAGCGTCCAAACGAGTTCCTACGAGCAGTACTTC. Translated, it gives CASSVQTSSYEQYF.